This TCR beta chain stems from a study of shared clonotypes between healthy human individuals. TCRdb's copy holds only in-frame clones and misses some; the assay was immunoSEQ multiplex PCR. The table records approximately 500,000 clones, roughly 80% of them present only once. Trimming removed 3 bases from V and 5 bases from J, with 4 bases in between. The CDR3 runs 10 residues. In germline, CDR1 is DFQATT, CDR2 SNEGSKA (reference sequence). A word on this clone: The same CDR3 is also encoded by other DNA sequences in this sample.

V usage is TRBV20-1 and J usage is TRBJ2-5; D not resolved. This TCR was sampled from a woman between 40 and 55 years old in good health. Some clones in this sample may be carry-over from other donors' samples. Input material: PBMCs. The CDR3 loop is CSARGETQYF. The CDR3 DNA is TGCAGTGCTAGGGGCGAGACCCAGTACTTC.